The 9 T cell receptor beta chains below all came from one sample that was sequenced in a study of breast tumors, draining lymph nodes, adjacent tissues. In TCRdb, the multiplex PCR reads were re-called with MiXCR into one record per CDR3 protein. Of over 150,000 distinct CDR3 sequences in the sample, about 32% were seen once. Breast cancer patients provided tissue from their axillary draining lymph nodes. The material sequenced was axillary lymph node tissue. The origin of the receptors is a female donor with breast cancer. Some clones in this sample may be carry-over from other donors' samples.

This clonotype was picked up many times. The chain carries TRBV19 and TRBJ2-7; 7 bases are shared with TRBD1. CDR3 length equals 15 residues. V shed 4 bases, J shed 3 bases, and the junction held 9 bases outside the gene matches. Germline V CDR1 and CDR2: LNHDA, SQIVND (reference sequence). The CDR3 reads CASSKSGTAYYEQYF. The CDR3 DNA reads TGTGCCAGTAGTAAATCCGGGACAGCTTACTACGAGCAGTACTTC.

V is TRBV7-9 and J is TRBJ1-4; the D is unclear. V lost 4 bases, J lost 1 base, and 13 bases lay in between. The CDR3 has 16 residues. CDR1 is SEHNR and CDR2 is FQNEAQ in the germline V gene (reference sequence). The chain's CDR3 is CASSSTSRETNEKLFF. CDR3 sequence (DNA): TGTGCCAGCAGCTCTACTAGTAGGGAAACTAATGAAAAACTGTTTTTT.

Comment on this clonotype: The junction shows a germline mismatch at one end, possibly a read error. The chain joins TRBV30 to TRBJ2-1; possibly TRBD2 for D (7 bases). Germline V CDR1 and CDR2: GTSNPN, SVGIG (reference sequence). The CDR3 is 14 amino acids. CDR3 residues: CARREGGRYNEQFF. The CDR3 bases are TGTGCCCGGAGGGAGGGGGGCCGATACAATGAGCAGTTCTTC.

This clonotype was seen many times. The chain links TRBV5-1 to TRBJ2-5; 8 nucleotides align to TRBD1. CDR1 is SGHRS, CDR2 YFSETQ, per germline. V lost 4 bases, J lost 4 bases, and 12 bases stayed unmatched. The CDR3 contains 16 residues. The CDR3 loop reads CASSLSSTGGGETQYF. The CDR3 DNA is TGCGCCAGCAGCCTATCCAGCACAGGGGGAGGAGAGACCCAGTACTTC.

This clonotype was observed once. The junction does not match germline at one end; this may be a read error. The gene calls are TRBV11-2 and TRBJ2-2, with D perhaps matching TRBD2 (5 bases). This CDR3 is 21 amino acids long. Germline assignment: CDR1 SGHAT and CDR2 FQNNGV. The CDR3 DNA is TGTGCCAGCAGCTTAGTATCGAAGCACTTTGACCCACACCAACAAGGCCGGGGAGCTGTTTTT. As protein: CASSLVSKHFDPHQQGRGAVF.

This chain uses TRBV6-6 with TRBJ1-5, with a possible D match to TRBD1 (6 bases). CDR3 length: 17 amino acids. V gave up 5 bases and J gave up 5 bases, with 22 bases separating them. Germline values: CDR1 MNHNY, CDR2 SVGAGI (reference sequence). The CDR3 region is CASSHNDGGAGDQPQHF. DNA of the CDR3: TGTGCCAGCAGTCACAACGATGGGGGGGCCGGGGATCAGCCCCAGCATTTT.

This clonotype was counted ten times or more. The V and J genes are TRBV7-9 and TRBJ1-4; maybe TRBD1 (5 bases). Germline V gene lookup returns CDR1 SEHNR and CDR2 FQNEAQ (reference sequence). Trimming removed 5 bases from V and 8 bases from J, with 15 bases in between. This CDR3 contains 14 residues. CDR3 sequence reads: CASSRRDAGEKLFF. CDR3 bases: TGTGCCAGCAGCCGACGGGACGCCGGAGAAAAACTGTTTTTT.

This clonotype was found many times. J is TRBJ2-7 and V is TRBV7-2; 7 nucleotides match TRBD1. The CDR3 is made up of 14 amino acids. Per germline, CDR1 SGHTA and CDR2 FQGNSA. The ends lost 7 bases at V and 3 bases at J; junction bases unmatched: 9. The CDR3 DNA sequence: TGTGCCAGCAAAAAACCCGGGACAGACTACGAGCAGTACTTC. Translation: CASKKPGTDYEQYF.

At least ten counts were recorded for this clonotype. The CDR3 DNA sequence: TGTGCCAGCAGTGAATGGGGGACTAGCGGGAGTTACAAGCAGTACTTC. Protein product: CASSEWGTSGSYKQYF. V is TRBV2 and J is TRBJ2-7; TRBD2 matches 14 bases. The CDR3 has 16 amino acids. Germline loops: CDR1 SNHLY, CDR2 FYNNEI. J gave up 8 bases and V 2 bases, and 8 bases lay outside the gene matches.